Presented here are 21 T cell receptor beta chains from one specimen sequenced in a study of blood T cell repertoires in COVID-19. TCRdb's copy holds only in-frame clones and misses some; the assay was immunoSEQ multiplex PCR. The sample includes about 110,000 clones, roughly 84% of them seen just once. The sample was peripheral blood. These receptors were obtained from a woman at least 80 years old with active or convalescent COVID-19.

The chain has TRBV6-5 and TRBJ1-3; 9 positions agree with TRBD1. Germline loops: CDR1 MNHEY, CDR2 SVGAGI. V was clipped by 5 bases and J by 2 bases; unmatched bases: 4. The CDR3 totals 15 residues. The CDR3 here is CASSKTGGTGNTIYF. Here the CDR3 DNA reads TGTGCCAGCAGTAAGACAGGGGGGACTGGAAACACCATATATTTT.

A few counts support this clone. The junction departs from germline at one end; a sequencing error may be responsible. The rearrangement links TRBV7-7 to TRBJ2-5, with TRBD2 matching over 11 bases. The CDR3 sequence is 18 residues long. Germline-derived CDR1 and CDR2 are SSHAT and FNYEAQ (reference sequence). The CDR3 DNA is TGTGCTAGCAGCCCCGGGATAGCGGGGGGGGGATCTTCAGAGACCCAGTACTTC. Translated: CASSPGIAGGGSSETQYF.

The rearrangement uses TRBV5-6 and TRBJ1-2; D gene ambiguous. V lost 0 bases and J lost 0, with 9 bases in between. CDR1 is SGHDT, CDR2 YYEEEE, per germline. CDR3 length: 15 amino acids. DNA of the CDR3: TGTGCCAGCAGCTTGGAGCTAGGAGCTAACTATGGCTACACCTTC. Amino acids: CASSLELGANYGYTF.

This sequence joins TRBV18 and TRBJ2-7; 10 bases line up with TRBD1. Trimming removed 0 bases from V and 4 bases from J; junction bases left unmatched: 0. In germline, CDR1 is KGHSH, CDR2 LQKENI. There are 14 residues in the CDR3. The CDR3 protein is CASSPPGQGYEQYF. The CDR3 nucleotides read TGTGCCAGCTCACCACCGGGACAGGGGTACGAGCAGTACTTC.

This rearrangement joins TRBV6-5 to TRBJ2-3; D uncertain. The CDR3 extends over 14 amino acids. Germline V gene lookup returns CDR1 MNHEY and CDR2 SVGAGI. V lost 0 bases, J lost 4 bases, and 8 bases lay in between. The CDR3 DNA follows: TGTGCCAGCAGTTACTCGAAACGGGCAGATACGCAGTATTTT. Amino acids: CASSYSKRADTQYF.

V usage is TRBV7-2 and J usage is TRBJ2-1; no clear D. V shed 6 bases and J shed 3 bases, with 6 bases lying between them. The CDR3 sequence is 12 residues long. Germline CDR1 is SGHTA and CDR2 is FQGNSA. The CDR3: CASRELYNEQFF. In DNA form, the CDR3 reads TGTGCCAGCAGGGAGCTCTACAATGAGCAGTTCTTC.

The CDR3 sequence is CASSLALAGVYNEQFF. For the CDR3, the DNA is TGTGCCAGCAGCTTAGCTCTAGCGGGAGTGTACAATGAGCAGTTCTTC. The genes are TRBV11-2 and TRBJ2-1; 10 bases are a match to TRBD2. Germline V gene lookup returns CDR1 SGHAT and CDR2 FQNNGV. The trim removed 1 base at V and 4 bases at J, leaving 4 bases unmatched. The CDR3 totals 16 residues.

The rearrangement uses TRBV28 and TRBJ1-1; D gene ambiguous. The CDR3 contains 14 residues. The germline V gene encodes CDR1 MDHEN and CDR2 SYDVKM. The germline V and J ends were trimmed by 7 bases and 10 bases, with 22 bases remaining between them. CDR3 amino acids: CASTPPVMPSGAFF. The CDR3 DNA sequence: TGTGCCAGCACTCCCCCCGTTATGCCGTCCGGAGCTTTCTTT.

The V gene is TRBV28, the J gene TRBJ2-1; 8 bases match TRBD2. The CDR3 extends over 16 amino acids. In germline, CDR1 is MDHEN, CDR2 SYDVKM. V was clipped by 5 bases and J by 6 bases; unmatched bases: 12. CDR3 residues: CASSPMTSENLNEQFF. The CDR3, as DNA: TGTGCCAGCAGTCCAATGACTAGCGAAAACCTCAATGAGCAGTTCTTC.

CDR3 sequence reads: CASSYSIQGYGYTF. As DNA, the CDR3 is TGTGCCAGCAGTTACTCGATTCAGGGCTATGGCTACACCTTC. J is TRBJ1-2 and V is TRBV6-6, with D possibly matching TRBD1 (5 bases). CDR1 is MNHNY, CDR2 SVGAGI, per germline (reference sequence). Trimming left V 0 bases short and J 4 bases short, with 9 bases between. The CDR3 contains 14 residues.

This chain joins TRBV7-8 and TRBJ1-2, with D tentatively TRBD1 (5 bases). CDR1 SGHVS and CDR2 FQNEAQ come from the germline V gene. The CDR3 covers 17 residues. The V gene lost 2 bases and the J gene lost 1 base, with 17 bases spanning the gap. CDR3 nucleotides: TGTGCCAGCAGCTTAAAATTAGGACACTATTATAACTATGGCTACACCTTC. It codes for CASSLKLGHYYNYGYTF.

The chain links TRBV5-1 to TRBJ1-2, with 7 bases identical to TRBD1. The CDR3 length is 14 residues. Trimming at V came to 3 bases and at J to 2 bases, leaving 4 bases not matched to a gene. Germline V gives CDR1 SGHRS, CDR2 YFSETQ. Here the CDR3 reads CASSSGQLNYGYTF. The CDR3 nucleotides are TGCGCCAGCAGCTCGGGACAGCTAAACTATGGCTACACCTTC. Full variable domain (outside the CDR3, taken from reference TRBV5-1 and TRBJ1-2): KAGVTQTPRYLIKTRGQQVTLSCSPISGHRSVSWYQQTPGQGLQFLFEYFSETQRNKGNFPGRFSGRQFSNSRSEMNVSTLELGDSALYLCASSSGQLNYGYTFGSGTRLTVV.

CDR3 sequence (DNA): TGTGCCAGCTCACCGACCGGGACTAGCTCTAGCACAGATACGCAGTATTTT. Translating gives CASSPTGTSSSTDTQYF. V usage is TRBV18 and J usage is TRBJ2-3; TRBD2 agrees at 9 bases. CDR3 size: 17 residues. Looked up from germline, CDR1 is KGHSH and CDR2 is LQKENI. Trimming took 3 bases from V and 0 from J; bases not matched to a gene: 7.

The rearrangement uses TRBV28 and TRBJ2-7, with 10 bases fitting TRBD2. CDR1 is MDHEN and CDR2 is SYDVKM in the germline V gene. Trimming at V came to 6 bases and at J to 2 bases, leaving 7 bases not matched to a gene. CDR3 length equals 15 residues. The CDR3 region has the DNA TGTGCCAGCAGCCCCCCTCTAGCGGGAGCCTACGAGCAGTACTTC. This sequence encodes CASSPPLAGAYEQYF.

This rearrangement joins TRBV3-1 (or the pseudogene TRBV3-2) to TRBJ1-3; D possibly corresponds to TRBD1 (6 bases). Germline CDR1 LGHDT, CDR2 YNNKEL (reference sequence). The CDR3 is 15 residues long. Trimming pared 1 base from V and 4 bases from J, leaving 11 bases between. Written as DNA, the CDR3 is TGTGCCAGCAGCCAAGGCCCAGGGGTGGGAAACACCATATATTTT. Amino acid sequence: CASSQGPGVGNTIYF.

In this sample, this clone turned up a few times. The gene calls are TRBV25-1 and TRBJ2-2; the match to TRBD1 covers 9 bases. V lost 6 bases, J lost 4 bases, and 3 bases stayed unmatched. Germline CDR1 is MGHDK and CDR2 is SYGVNS. This CDR3 is built from 14 residues. The CDR3 loop is CASRGTGSTGELFF. CDR3 DNA sequence: TGTGCCAGCAGGGGGACAGGGAGCACCGGGGAGCTGTTTTTT.

This rearrangement joins TRBV10-3 to TRBJ2-1; weak D call: TRBD1 (6 bases). V was cut by 5 bases and J by 2 bases, with 7 bases left in between. This CDR3 is 13 amino acids long. Germline assignment: CDR1 ENHRY and CDR2 SYGVKD. The CDR3, as DNA: TGTGCCATCAGTAGGGACACCTACAATGAGCAGTTCTTC. Translating gives CAISRDTYNEQFF.

V and J are TRBV11-2 and TRBJ1-4; D is perhaps TRBD1 (6 bases). CDR1 is SGHAT, CDR2 FQNNGV, per germline. This CDR3 is built from 15 residues. With 4 bases removed from V and 3 bases from J, the gap between germline ends came to 12 bases. The CDR3 DNA reads TGTGCCAGCAGCTCTCAGGGGATTGCTAATGAAAAACTGTTTTTT. Amino acids: CASSSQGIANEKLFF.

The chain is built from TRBV4-1 and TRBJ2-3; the match to TRBD1 covers 9 bases. From germline, CDR1 is MGHRA and CDR2 YSYEKL. The CDR3 loop spans 17 amino acids. The ends lost 0 bases at V and 0 bases at J; junction bases unmatched: 4. CDR3 nucleotide sequence: TGCGCCAGCAGCCAAGAAGGGACAGGGATGAGCACAGATACGCAGTATTTT. Its protein product is CASSQEGTGMSTDTQYF.

The chain carries TRBV19 and TRBJ2-3; 9 bases are a match to TRBD2. From germline, CDR1 is LNHDA and CDR2 SQIVND (reference sequence). This CDR3 has 15 residues. J gave up 0 bases and V 9 bases, and 7 bases lay outside the gene matches. CDR3 sequence reads: CASRSGRTSTDTQYF. The DNA for the CDR3 is TGTGCCAGCCGGAGCGGGAGGACTAGCACAGATACGCAGTATTTT.

The chain carries TRBV24-1 and TRBJ2-7, with 8 bases aligning to TRBD1. The junction had 13 bases not matched to a gene; V was cut back by 5 bases and J by 5 bases. This CDR3 is built from 16 residues. The germline CDR1 and CDR2 sequences are KGHDR and SFDVKD. The CDR3 spells CATSAGDRRDGNEQYF. The CDR3 nucleotides read TGTGCCACCAGTGCGGGGGACAGGAGGGACGGTAACGAGCAGTACTTC.